This T cell receptor beta chain is from a study of T cell responses to AZD1222 COVID-19 vaccine. Study-level background: Second doses at about 4 or about 12 weeks were pooled.

Study-level points and caveats: Seropositivity was recorded at baseline in only a handful of AZD1222 recipients. Females made up more of the donors, who were largely white British, and clonal diversity may have come out too low.

Some clones are missing from TCRdb's copy, which holds only in-frame ones; the method was immunoSEQ multiplex PCR. The table includes roughly 96,000 clones, 90% detected once. The CDR3 has 15 residues. The germline gives CDR1 MNHEY, CDR2 SVGEGT. The J segment lost 5 bases and the V segment lost 2 bases, leaving 6 bases of the junction unmatched. Comment on this clone: Its antigen is not identified.

The clonotype originates from an adult in good health. This chain uses TRBV6-2 or TRBV6-3 with TRBJ2-7; TRBD1 matches at 10 bases. Sequences were derived from peripheral blood, sampled on day 0 of AZD1222 vaccination. CDR3 sequence: CASSYPGTGVHEQYF. The CDR3 DNA follows: TGTGCCAGCAGTTACCCCGGGACAGGGGTCCACGAGCAGTACTTC.